What follows are 10 T cell receptor beta chains derived from one specimen sequenced in a study of blood T cell repertoires in COVID-19. Data came from immunoSEQ multiplex PCR; TCRdb stores just in-frame clones and leaves some out. The sample lists about 120,000 clones, about 78% occurring once. The sequencing input was peripheral blood. These receptors were obtained from a man aged 70-80 years with acute or convalescent COVID-19.

The chain is built from TRBV9 and TRBJ1-3; D is uncertain. CDR3 size: 17 residues. V was trimmed by 2 bases and J by 0 bases, leaving 15 bases between them. CDR1 is SGDLS, CDR2 YYNGEE, per germline. The chain's CDR3 is CASSVGPEGGSGNTIYF. The CDR3 DNA follows: TGTGCCAGCAGCGTTGGCCCGGAGGGAGGCTCTGGAAACACCATATATTTT.

The chain links TRBV5-4 to TRBJ2-3; D perhaps matches TRBD2 (5 bases). The germline CDR1 and CDR2 sequences are SGHNT and YYREEE (reference sequence). This CDR3 spans 14 amino acids. V was shortened by 0 bases and J by 8 bases, with 13 bases between the two germline ends. The CDR3 protein is CASSLDGPEGTQYF. CDR3 DNA: TGTGCCAGCAGCTTGGACGGTCCTGAGGGTACGCAGTATTTT.

The chain recombines TRBV11-2 with TRBJ2-1; the match to TRBD2 covers 12 bases. Per germline, CDR1 SGHAT and CDR2 FQNNGV. The CDR3 length is 16 residues. The V gene end was trimmed by 4 bases and the J gene end by 7 bases; junction bases not matched to a gene: 8. The CDR3 loop reads CASSSRLAGAGNEQFF. CDR3 sequence (DNA): TGTGCCAGCAGCTCACGACTAGCGGGGGCGGGGAATGAGCAGTTCTTC.

The table lists this clone with a count of one. V gene TRBV19 combines with J gene TRBJ1-4; D is ambiguous. Trimming left V 1 base short and J 4 bases short, with 10 bases between. The length of the CDR3 is 15 residues. Germline values: CDR1 LNHDA, CDR2 SQIVND (reference sequence). The CDR3 protein is CASSIGALFNEKLFF. The CDR3 DNA is TGTGCCAGTAGTATAGGCGCCCTCTTTAATGAAAAACTGTTTTTT.

This clone was counted once. The chain's CDR3 is CASIWDRGVNEQFF. Here the CDR3 DNA reads TGTGCCAGCATTTGGGACAGGGGTGTTAATGAGCAGTTCTTC. J is TRBJ2-1 and V is TRBV6-5, with 10 positions matching TRBD1. This CDR3 comprises 14 residues. The J segment lost 7 bases and the V segment lost 7 bases, leaving 7 bases of the junction unmatched. CDR1 and CDR2 (germline): MNHEY, SVGAGI.

The rearrangement uses TRBV10-3 and TRBJ2-2, with D perhaps matching TRBD1 (5 bases). V was trimmed by 3 bases and J by 0 bases, leaving 11 bases between them. This CDR3 has 16 amino acids. In germline, CDR1 is ENHRY, CDR2 SYGVKD. The CDR3 DNA follows: TGTGCCATCAGTGATTTAGGGGTATCGAACACCGGGGAGCTGTTTTTT. It codes for CAISDLGVSNTGELFF.

The rearrangement links TRBV30 to TRBJ1-2; the D gene is possibly TRBD1 (5 bases). With 1 base removed from V and 7 bases from J, the gap between germline ends came to 13 bases. Germline V gene sequence: CDR1 GTSNPN, CDR2 SVGIG (reference sequence). CDR3 size: 13 residues. The CDR3 loop is CAWSGKGAFGYTF. CDR3 nucleotide sequence: TGTGCCTGGAGTGGGAAAGGGGCTTTTGGCTACACCTTC. Variable domain in full (rest from reference TRBV30 and TRBJ1-2): SQTIHQWPATLVQPVGSPLSLECTVEGTSNPNLYWYRQAAGRGLQLLFYSVGIGQISSEVPQNLSASRPQDRQFILSSKKLLLSDSGFYLCAWSGKGAFGYTFGSGTRLTVV.

This sequence joins TRBV6-4 and TRBJ2-7; maybe TRBD1 (5 bases). CDR3 size: 14 residues. CDR1 is MRHNA, CDR2 SNTAGT, per germline. V was trimmed by 4 bases and J by 4 bases, leaving 14 bases between them. CDR3: CASSGMKGNYEQYF. The CDR3 DNA sequence: TGTGCCAGCAGTGGCATGAAGGGGAATTACGAGCAGTACTTC.

V is TRBV5-1 and J is TRBJ2-7; TRBD2 is a possible D gene (7 bases). Germline-derived CDR1 and CDR2 are SGHRS and YFSETQ. This CDR3 is 15 amino acids long. V lost 4 bases and J 3 bases, leaving 17 bases between the germline ends. DNA of the CDR3: TGCGCCAGCAGCCAACCGGGGGCGGGGGACTACGAGCAGTACTTC. This codes for CASSQPGAGDYEQYF.

This clone was counted between two and nine times. The chain couples TRBV10-3 to TRBJ1-2, with 7 bases that match TRBD1. J lost 4 bases, V lost 6 bases, and 8 bases had no gene match. The germline V gene has CDR1 ENHRY and CDR2 SYGVKD. The CDR3 is made up of 14 amino acids. The CDR3 loop reads CAIREQGFVYGYTF. The DNA for the CDR3 is TGTGCCATCAGGGAACAGGGGTTCGTCTATGGCTACACCTTC.